Below are 30 T cell receptor beta chains sequenced from a single sample in a study of Graves' ophthalmopathy and Graves' hyperthyroidism. CDR3 regions of TCR beta were amplified from RNA transcripts. Second-round multiplex PCR came after first-round RT-PCR with HTBI primers. Each CDR3 protein gets one entry after TCRdb re-called the multiplex PCR reads with MiXCR. The table has around 1,200,000 distinct CDR3 sequences, 35% to 45% seen once. Sequenced material: peripheral blood or thyroid tissue (not recorded which). The receptor source for this set is an adult man with Graves' hyperthyroidism.

This clonotype has ten or more counts. J is TRBJ2-7 and V is TRBV9, with D tentatively TRBD1 (5 bases). Trimming took 0 bases from V and 1 from J, leaving 11 bases between them. The V gene's germline CDR1 is SGDLS and CDR2 YYNGEE. The CDR3 covers 15 residues. CDR3 amino acids: CASSVGGRQSYEQYF. CDR3 coding DNA: TGTGCCAGCAGCGTAGGAGGACGACAGTCCTACGAGCAGTACTTC.

This clonotype was seen ten or more times. The CDR3 nucleotides are TGTGCCAGCAGAATCTCGGGACAGGGGCACTACGAGCAGTACTTC. Its protein is CASRISGQGHYEQYF. The rearrangement uses TRBV7-8 and TRBJ2-7, with TRBD1 matching over 10 bases. This CDR3 has 15 residues. Germline lookup yields CDR1 SGHVS and CDR2 FQNEAQ. V was pared by 6 bases and J by 3 bases, with 8 bases of the junction left unmatched.

In this sample, this clonotype turned up a few times. The chain joins TRBV28 to TRBJ2-7; D call uncertain. The CDR3 contains 12 residues. V lost 5 bases, J lost 3 bases, and 8 bases lay in between. Germline CDR1 reads MDHEN; CDR2 reads SYDVKM. The DNA for the CDR3 is TGTGCCAGCAGTCCCCCTCTCTACGAGCAGTACTTC. It encodes CASSPPLYEQYF.

The chain carries TRBV25-1 and TRBJ1-6, with no clear D. Germline V gene lookup returns CDR1 MGHDK and CDR2 SYGVNS. Trimming pared 6 bases from V and 6 bases from J, leaving 18 bases between. The CDR3 consists of 16 residues. The CDR3 region has the DNA TGTGCCAGCAGCGTCCAGGAGAGGCCTGGTAATTCACCCCTCCACTTT. It translates to CASSVQERPGNSPLHF.

J is TRBJ1-2 and V is TRBV10-3; no clear D. Germline loops: CDR1 ENHRY, CDR2 SYGVKD. This CDR3 spans 13 amino acids. Trimming pared 10 bases from V and 0 bases from J, leaving 12 bases between. CDR3 DNA: TGTGCCACTACAGAGAGATCTAACTATGGCTACACCTTC. Translation: CATTERSNYGYTF.

This clonotype occurred many times. V usage is TRBV9 and J usage is TRBJ1-5, with D maybe TRBD1 (5 bases). Trimming left V 0 bases short and J 7 bases short, with 11 bases between. The CDR3 has 14 amino acids. CDR1 SGDLS and CDR2 YYNGEE come from the germline V gene. Written as DNA, the CDR3 is TGTGCCAGCAGCGTAGAGGGGTCCCAACAGCCCCAGCATTTT. Its translation: CASSVEGSQQPQHF.

At least ten counts were recorded for this clonotype. The chain joins TRBV4-1 to TRBJ2-5; 9 bases agree with TRBD1. The V and J ends lost 4 bases and 7 bases, in that order; junction bases with no gene match: 10. Germline V lookup: CDR1 MGHRA, CDR2 YSYEKL. The CDR3 totals 15 residues. CDR3 sequence: CASSLPGQGPTTQYF. The CDR3 coding sequence is TGCGCCAGCAGCCTTCCGGGACAGGGCCCTACGACCCAGTACTTC.

The J gene is TRBJ2-2, the V gene TRBV19; D may be TRBD2 (7 bases). This CDR3 is built from 16 residues. Germline CDR1 reads LNHDA; CDR2 reads SQIVND (reference sequence). V was clipped by 6 bases and J by 2 bases, with 16 bases between them. The CDR3 here is CASSPRGAINTGELFF. The CDR3 coding sequence is TGTGCCAGTAGCCCACGGGGGGCCATAAACACCGGGGAGCTGTTTTTT.

The chain carries TRBV19 and TRBJ2-3; unclear D gene. Germline lookup yields CDR1 LNHDA and CDR2 SQIVND (reference sequence). The CDR3 totals 12 residues. Trimming stripped 3 bases from V and 5 bases from J, with 6 bases between. The CDR3 sequence: CASSMKVDTQYF. The DNA of the CDR3 is TGTGCCAGTAGTATGAAGGTAGATACGCAGTATTTT.

The V and J genes are TRBV20-1 and TRBJ1-1; 8 bases are shared with TRBD1. With 5 bases clipped from V and 11 bases from J, the junction kept 4 bases outside the gene matches. The CDR3 sequence is 10 residues long. Germline values: CDR1 DFQATT, CDR2 SNEGSKA (reference sequence). The CDR3 bases are TGCAGTGCTGGGGGGGACAGGGCTTTCTTT. Residues: CSAGGDRAFF.

The chain has TRBV6-5 and TRBJ2-2; no clear D gene. V gave up 4 bases and J gave up 1 base, with 13 bases separating them. The CDR3 is 16 amino acids. CDR1 and CDR2 from the germline V gene are MNHEY and SVGAGI. As DNA, the CDR3 is TGTGCCAGCAGTTGCTCAGTTGATCGGAACACCGGGGAGCTGTTTTTT. Its translation is CASSCSVDRNTGELFF.

The chain carries TRBV10-3 and TRBJ1-5, with TRBD1 as a possible D gene (5 bases). The CDR3 is made up of 16 amino acids. Germline assignment: CDR1 ENHRY and CDR2 SYGVKD. Trimming took 4 bases from V and 6 from J, leaving 19 bases between them. The CDR3 sequence is CAISGYDQGTAQPQHF. The CDR3 DNA sequence: TGTGCCATCAGTGGCTACGACCAGGGAACCGCTCAGCCCCAGCATTTT.

This clonotype was observed at least ten times. V gene TRBV7-9 combines with J gene TRBJ2-7; 7 nucleotides match TRBD1. V shed 5 bases and J 0 bases; nucleotides not matched to a gene: 7. From germline, CDR1 is SEHNR and CDR2 FQNEAQ (reference sequence). This CDR3 has 15 amino acids. The CDR3 is CASSTEAGGSYEQYF. CDR3 nucleotides: TGTGCCAGCAGCACCGAGGCAGGGGGCTCCTACGAGCAGTACTTC.

The rearrangement uses TRBV24-1 and TRBJ1-4; D unclear. The V end lost 2 bases, the J end lost 1 base, and 7 bases lay between the germline ends. This CDR3 has 15 amino acids. The germline gives CDR1 KGHDR, CDR2 SFDVKD. The CDR3 sequence: CATSDSEGTNEKLFF. CDR3 nucleotides: TGTGCCACCAGTGATTCTGAGGGAACTAATGAAAAACTGTTTTTT.

This rearrangement joins TRBV14 to TRBJ1-2; D gene unclear. This CDR3 has 16 residues. CDR1 and CDR2 from the germline V gene are SGHDN and FVKESK. V shed 3 bases and J shed 2 bases, with 16 bases lying between them. CDR3 sequence reads: CASSQDGVYGNYGYTF. The CDR3 nucleotides are TGTGCCAGCAGCCAGGACGGAGTATATGGCAACTATGGCTACACCTTC.

The genes are TRBV15 and TRBJ1-4; possible D gene TRBD1, 5 bases. The germline V gene has CDR1 LNHNV and CDR2 YYDKDF (reference sequence). CDR3 length equals 15 residues. V shed 3 bases and J shed 7 bases, with 15 bases lying between them. The CDR3: CATSSTVRGVEKLFF. In DNA, the CDR3 is TGTGCCACCAGCAGCACCGTCCGGGGCGTTGAAAAACTGTTTTTT.

J is TRBJ2-5 and V is TRBV3-1; D is possibly TRBD1 or TRBD2 (7 bases each). The germline gives CDR1 LGHDT, CDR2 YNNKEL (reference sequence). This CDR3 has 16 amino acids. The V gene lost 1 base and the J gene lost 4 bases, with 16 bases spanning the gap. The CDR3 nucleotides read TGTGCCAGCAGCCAAGTTACGGGACAGCGGGGAGAGACCCAGTACTTC. It codes for CASSQVTGQRGETQYF.

This clonotype was found many times. CDR3 sequence (DNA): TGTGCCAGCAGTTCGGGGCTTCACAATCAGCCCCAGCATTTT. Translated, it gives CASSSGLHNQPQHF. The rearrangement joins TRBV9 to TRBJ1-5, with D perhaps TRBD1 (5 bases). The V and J ends lost 5 bases and 3 bases respectively, with 12 bases between them. This CDR3 region has 14 residues. CDR1 is SGDLS, CDR2 YYNGEE, per germline.

The sample holds many counts of this clonotype. The chain uses TRBV9 and TRBJ2-5; 9 bases agree with TRBD2. Germline CDR1 and CDR2: SGDLS and YYNGEE. This CDR3 spans 15 amino acids. The V and J ends lost 4 bases and 1 base, in that order; junction bases with no gene match: 5. CDR3 sequence: CASSLPSGAQETQYF. CDR3 DNA sequence: TGTGCCAGCAGCCTCCCTAGCGGGGCCCAAGAGACCCAGTACTTC.

The sample holds many counts of this clonotype. This sequence joins TRBV6-5 and TRBJ2-7; 11 bases are a match to TRBD1. The junction had 3 bases not matched to a gene; V was cut back by 5 bases and J by 3 bases. Looked up from germline, CDR1 is MNHEY and CDR2 is SVGAGI. There are 14 residues in the CDR3. CDR3 in DNA: TGTGCCAGCAGTAGGACAGGGGGCCTCTACGAGCAGTACTTC. It specifies CASSRTGGLYEQYF.

This clonotype has just a few counts. V and J are TRBV6-2 or TRBV6-3 and TRBJ2-7; 8 bases align to TRBD1. In germline, CDR1 is MNHEY, CDR2 SVGEGT. The CDR3 has 18 amino acids. Unmatched junction bases numbered 17, after V lost 2 bases and J lost 5 bases. The CDR3 nucleotides are TGTGCCAGCAGTTACCCCGCCGGCACAGGGGGACGCCGCCACGAGCAGTACTTC. Translation: CASSYPAGTGGRRHEQYF.

This chain joins TRBV28 and TRBJ1-5; 7 bases agree with TRBD1. The ends lost 7 bases at V and 6 bases at J; junction bases unmatched: 12. Germline V gives CDR1 MDHEN, CDR2 SYDVKM. The CDR3 runs 15 residues. The CDR3 is CASTQEGTETQPQHF. The CDR3 DNA follows: TGTGCCAGCACCCAGGAAGGGACAGAAACTCAGCCCCAGCATTTT.

The chain is built from TRBV20-1 and TRBJ2-1, with D unresolved. In germline, CDR1 is DFQATT, CDR2 SNEGSKA (reference sequence). Trimming took 2 bases from V and 12 from J, leaving 14 bases between them. CDR3 size: 12 residues. This CDR3 reads CSARRFTAGQFF. The CDR3 coding sequence is TGCAGTGCTAGAAGATTTACAGCAGGGCAGTTCTTC.

This clonotype was counted at least ten times. The CDR3 sequence: CASSFPSRVYNSPLHF. The CDR3 nucleotides are TGTGCCAGCAGCTTCCCCTCCAGGGTCTATAATTCACCCCTCCACTTT. The J gene is TRBJ1-6, the V gene TRBV7-2, with D maybe TRBD1 (5 bases). Germline lookup yields CDR1 SGHTA and CDR2 FQGNSA. Trimming took off 3 bases at V and 3 bases at J, with 12 bases between the two ends. The CDR3 spans 16 residues.

This clonotype was seen only a few times. V usage is TRBV12-3 or TRBV12-4 and J usage is TRBJ2-7, with 7 bases that match TRBD1. The CDR3 spans 13 residues. The trim removed 7 bases at V and 4 bases at J, leaving 7 bases unmatched. The CDR3 reads CASTQGQAYEQYF. In DNA form, the CDR3 reads TGTGCCAGCACCCAAGGACAGGCGTACGAGCAGTACTTC.

This clonotype appeared a single time. This chain joins TRBV7-7 and TRBJ1-4, with D possibly TRBD1 on 6 matching bases. This CDR3 region has 19 residues. Trimming cost V 4 bases and J 4 bases, with 25 bases left between them. Looked up from germline, CDR1 is SSHAT and CDR2 is FNYEAQ (reference sequence). The CDR3 region has the DNA TGTGCCAGCAGCTCAACAGCCGGGACATTGGGAGCTATTAATGAAAAACTGTTTTTT. This sequence encodes CASSSTAGTLGAINEKLFF.

The sample holds a few counts of this clonotype. V usage is TRBV20-1 and J usage is TRBJ2-7, with D possibly matching TRBD2 (5 bases). Trimming removed 7 bases at V and 3 bases at J, with 13 bases between. Germline-derived CDR1 and CDR2 are DFQATT and SNEGSKA (reference sequence). The CDR3 totals 12 residues. Here the CDR3 reads CSVGGRGYEQYF. The CDR3 DNA sequence: TGCAGTGTCGGCGGACGGGGCTACGAGCAGTACTTC.

V gene TRBV2 combines with J gene TRBJ1-5; 7 nucleotides align to TRBD1. Trimming removed 6 bases from V and 5 bases from J; junction bases left unmatched: 7. The length of the CDR3 is 14 residues. Germline V gene data show CDR1 as SNHLY and CDR2 as FYNNEI. The CDR3 DNA is TGTGCCAGCAGCGGCAGGGGGTCAGATCAGCCCCAGCATTTT. Translation gives CASSGRGSDQPQHF.

This clonotype was detected many times. The rearrangement joins TRBV10-1 to TRBJ2-2; D unclear. The CDR3 length is 14 residues. From germline, CDR1 is WNHNN and CDR2 SYGVQD (reference sequence). V lost 3 bases to trimming and J lost 1 base, with 6 bases between them. CDR3 sequence reads: CASSDGGNTGELFF. The CDR3, as DNA: TGCGCCAGCAGTGATGGCGGGAACACCGGGGAGCTGTTTTTT.

This rearrangement joins TRBV2 to TRBJ2-7; D is uncertain. CDR3 length: 13 amino acids. Trimming pared 5 bases from V and 7 bases from J, leaving 15 bases between. Germline CDR1 SNHLY, CDR2 FYNNEI. In DNA form, the CDR3 reads TGTGCCAGCAGTCTTTGGAACCGAAGGGAGCAGTACTTC. As protein: CASSLWNRREQYF.